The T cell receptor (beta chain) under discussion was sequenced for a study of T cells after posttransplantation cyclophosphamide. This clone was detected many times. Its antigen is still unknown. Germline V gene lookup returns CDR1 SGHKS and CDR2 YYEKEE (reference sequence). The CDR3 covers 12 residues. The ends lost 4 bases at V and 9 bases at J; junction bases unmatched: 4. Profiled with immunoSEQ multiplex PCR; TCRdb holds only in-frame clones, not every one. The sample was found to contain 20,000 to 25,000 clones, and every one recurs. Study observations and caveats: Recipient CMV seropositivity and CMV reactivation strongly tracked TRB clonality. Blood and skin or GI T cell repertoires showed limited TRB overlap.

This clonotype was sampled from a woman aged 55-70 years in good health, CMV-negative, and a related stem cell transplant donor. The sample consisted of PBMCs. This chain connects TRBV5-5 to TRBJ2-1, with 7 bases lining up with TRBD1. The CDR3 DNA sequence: TGTGCCAGCAGCCTAACAGGGGTTGAGCAGTTCTTC. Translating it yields CASSLTGVEQFF.